A selection of T cell receptor beta chains follows, all from one sample in a study of cytomegalovirus exposure and HLA in healthy donors. Some clones are missing from TCRdb's copy, which holds only in-frame ones; the method was immunoSEQ multiplex PCR. The sample holds under 85,000 clones, around 78% seen once. Specimen: PBMCs. All receptors come from a man in his forties in good health and CMV-seronegative. CDR3s include the opening cysteine and the closing phenylalanine or tryptophan. A D gene is named only where the DNA matches it firmly. Rows give clone size only sometimes, using once, few, many, or a class for an expanded clone.

clone_size	d_call	v_call	j_call	cdr3_nt	cdr3_aa
NA	NA	TRBV2	TRBJ1-1	TGTGCCAGCAGCTCCGGGGGGAAGACTGAAGCTTTCTTT	CASSSGGKTEAFF
NA	TRBD1	TRBV5-1	TRBJ2-1	TGCGCCAGCAGCCCTGGGACAGTTAACATTGGCGATGAGCAGTTCTTC	CASSPGTVNIGDEQFF
NA	NA	TRBV19	TRBJ2-6	TGTGCCAGTAGAGAACAGGTCTCTGGGGCCAACGTCCTGACTTTC	CASREQVSGANVLTF
NA	TRBD1	TRBV5-1	TRBJ2-3	TGCGCCAGCAGCTTACCAGGGGGCTCAGTGAATACGCAGTATTTT	CASSLPGGSVNTQYF
NA	NA	TRBV6-5	TRBJ2-1	TGTGCCAGCAGTTACACGAAACTAGCTTTCAATGAGCAGTTCTTC	CASSYTKLAFNEQFF
NA	NA	TRBV5-4	TRBJ1-4	TGTGCTACCGGTCGGGGGACTAATGAAAAACTGTTTTTT	CATGRGTNEKLFF
NA	NA	TRBV5-1	TRBJ2-2	TGCGCCAGCAGCTTGAGAGAGACGGGCACCGGGGAGCTGTTTTTT	CASSLRETGTGELFF
NA	TRBD2	TRBV6-1	TRBJ2-7	TGTGCCAGCAGGGCTCCAGCGGGAGCGTACGAGCAGTACTTC	CASRAPAGAYEQYF
NA	TRBD2	TRBV5-4	TRBJ2-1	TGTGCCAGCAGCGGGACTAGCGGGGGGTCTGAGCAGTTCTTC	CASSGTSGGSEQFF
NA	NA	TRBV14	TRBJ2-1	TGTGCCAGCAGCCAACTAGGCAGCAGCTCCTACAATGAGCAGTTCTTC	CASSQLGSSSYNEQFF
few	TRBD1	TRBV18	TRBJ1-2	TGTGCCAGCTCACCACTAGAGGGGGCGGTCGCCTATGGCTACACCTTC	CASSPLEGAVAYGYTF
once	NA	TRBV7-2	TRBJ2-5	TGTGCCAGCAGCTTAAATCAGGAGACCCAGTACTTC	CASSLNQETQYF
NA	NA	TRBV11-2	TRBJ2-2	TGTGCCAGCAGGGCTACCGGGGAGCTGTTTTTT	CASRATGELFF
NA	TRBD2	TRBV19	TRBJ2-3	TGTGCCAGTAGTATTTCAGGGAATCGGAGACTAGCGGGAGAGTGGGGCACAGATACGCAGTATTTT	CASSISGNRRLAGEWGTDTQYF
NA	TRBD2	TRBV5-1	TRBJ2-1	TGCGCCAGCAGGGGATTAGGCGGGACTAGTGGCAATGAGCAGTTCTTC	CASRGLGGTSGNEQFF
NA	NA	TRBV23-1	TRBJ2-2	TGCGCCAGCCGCGGGACAGTCAGTACCACCGGGGAGCTGTTTTTT	CASRGTVSTTGELFF
once	TRBD1	TRBV4-1	TRBJ1-1	TGCGCCAGCAGCCAGGAGACAGGGGGCGTGAAAGCTTTCTTT	CASSQETGGVKAFF
NA	NA	TRBV27	TRBJ1-5	TGTGCCAGCAGTTTGTGGGGGGGGGCCTCAGTCAATCAGCCCCAGCATTTT	CASSLWGGASVNQPQHF